These T cell receptor beta chains were read from a single sample in a study of metastatic and nonmetastatic thyroid tumors. TCRdb called clones again from the PCR reads with MiXCR. The data contain approximately 35,000 clones, 35% to 45% of them singletons. Sequenced sample: tumor tissue. The receptors come from a female donor with papillary thyroid cancer or a benign thyroid nodule (not recorded which). Some clones in this sample may be carry-over from other donors' samples. Each CDR3 is given with its conserved first and last residue. D genes are given only for firm matches. Clone size is stated in some rows and not others, as once, few, many or a class when expanded.

>TRBV12-3/TRBV12-4|.|few|TRBJ2-3
CASRGADTQYF
TGTGCCAGCAGAGGAGCAGATACGCAGTATTTT
>TRBV6-1|TRBD1|.|TRBJ1-3
CASSTGGGGNTIYF
TGTGCCAGCAGTACAGGGGGCGGTGGAAACACCATATATTTT
>TRBV6-1|.|few|TRBJ1-5
CASQWEGRSLQPQHF
TGTGCCAGCCAATGGGAGGGAAGGTCATTACAGCCCCAGCATTTT
>TRBV7-8|.|.|TRBJ2-3
CASSPQGLGGGADTQYF
TGTGCCAGCAGCCCGCAAGGACTCGGGGGTGGTGCAGATACGCAGTATTTT
>TRBV7-9|.|.|TRBJ2-7
CASSLAGGSTYEQYF
TGTGCCAGCAGCTTAGCAGGAGGGTCTACCTACGAGCAGTACTTC
>TRBV12-3/TRBV12-4|.|few|TRBJ1-1
CASSLGGGRNTEAFF
TGTGCCAGCAGTTTGGGGGGAGGCCGGAACACTGAAGCTTTCTTT
>TRBV6-2/TRBV6-3|TRBD2|.|TRBJ2-7
CASSRLAGKGEQYF
TGTGCCAGCAGTCGACTAGCGGGGAAGGGGGAGCAGTACTTC
>TRBV3-1|.|.|TRBJ1-1
CASSQGEEAFF
TGTGCCAGCAGCCAAGGAGAAGAAGCTTTCTTT
>TRBV20-1|.|.|TRBJ1-1
CSARDRDGRNTEAFF
TGCAGTGCTAGAGATCGGGACGGCCGAAACACTGAAGCTTTCTTT
>TRBV28|TRBD2|.|TRBJ2-3
CASSFESGGRHTQYF
TGTGCCAGCAGTTTTGAGTCGGGAGGGAGGCATACGCAGTATTTT
>TRBV30|.|.|TRBJ1-2
CAWIPRENYGYTF
TGTGCCTGGATTCCCAGGGAGAACTATGGCTACACCTTC
>TRBV5-4|TRBD2|.|TRBJ2-2
CASSSISGRNTGELFF
TGTGCCAGCAGCTCAATTAGCGGGAGGAACACCGGGGAGCTGTTTTTT
>TRBV6-1|TRBD1|many|TRBJ1-1
CASSIWGQGPNEAFF
TGTGCCAGCAGTATTTGGGGACAGGGGCCAAATGAAGCTTTCTTT
>TRBV11-1|TRBD1|.|TRBJ1-2
CASSPKSPGQGDGYTF
TGTGCCAGCAGCCCAAAGTCGCCGGGACAGGGGGATGGCTACACCTTC
>TRBV18|.|.|TRBJ2-7
CASSPTPSYEQYF
TGTGCCAGCTCACCAACACCATCCTACGAGCAGTACTTC
>TRBV6-6|.|few|TRBJ1-3
CASSYSTGGNTIYF
TGTGCCAGCAGTTACTCCACAGGGGGAAACACCATATATTTT
>TRBV20-1|TRBD2|.|TRBJ2-3
CSARDSSGRASNTQYF
TGCAGTGCTAGAGATTCAAGCGGGAGGGCTTCAAATACGCAGTATTTT
>TRBV12-3/TRBV12-4|TRBD1|few|TRBJ2-5
CASSGTAQETQYF
TGTGCCAGCAGTGGGACAGCCCAAGAGACCCAGTACTTC
>TRBV7-2|.|.|TRBJ1-6
CASSFPNSPLHF
TGTGCCAGCAGCTTCCCGAATTCACCCCTCCACTTT
>TRBV5-5|TRBD1|.|TRBJ1-5
CASTYTGGTDQPQHF
TGTGCCAGCACCTATACAGGGGGAACGGATCAGCCCCAGCATTTT
>TRBV5-6|.|few|TRBJ2-7
CASSLAGSSYEQYF
TGTGCCAGCAGCTTGGCTGGCAGTTCCTACGAGCAGTACTTC
>TRBV20-1|TRBD1|.|TRBJ2-2
CSAQYRGYTGELFF
TGCAGTGCTCAATACAGGGGATACACCGGGGAGCTGTTTTTT
>TRBV6-1|.|few|TRBJ1-5
CASTSGDGGDNQPQHF
TGTGCCAGCACCTCCGGTGACGGGGGAGACAATCAGCCACAGCATTTT
>TRBV2|TRBD1|.|TRBJ1-4
CASRGTGGRYEKLFF
TGTGCCAGCAGAGGTACAGGGGGCAGATATGAAAAACTGTTTTTT
>TRBV12-3/TRBV12-4|.|.|TRBJ2-3
CATARVSPTDTQYF
TGTGCCACCGCGCGGGTCAGTCCCACAGATACGCAGTATTTT
>TRBV5-8|TRBD1|.|TRBJ1-5
CASSGGTGRSAQPQHF
TGTGCCAGCAGCGGTGGGACAGGGCGTTCCGCCCAGCCCCAGCATTTT
>TRBV6-5|.|few|TRBJ2-3
CASSYPYTDTQYF
TGTGCCAGCAGTTACCCATACACAGATACGCAGTATTTT